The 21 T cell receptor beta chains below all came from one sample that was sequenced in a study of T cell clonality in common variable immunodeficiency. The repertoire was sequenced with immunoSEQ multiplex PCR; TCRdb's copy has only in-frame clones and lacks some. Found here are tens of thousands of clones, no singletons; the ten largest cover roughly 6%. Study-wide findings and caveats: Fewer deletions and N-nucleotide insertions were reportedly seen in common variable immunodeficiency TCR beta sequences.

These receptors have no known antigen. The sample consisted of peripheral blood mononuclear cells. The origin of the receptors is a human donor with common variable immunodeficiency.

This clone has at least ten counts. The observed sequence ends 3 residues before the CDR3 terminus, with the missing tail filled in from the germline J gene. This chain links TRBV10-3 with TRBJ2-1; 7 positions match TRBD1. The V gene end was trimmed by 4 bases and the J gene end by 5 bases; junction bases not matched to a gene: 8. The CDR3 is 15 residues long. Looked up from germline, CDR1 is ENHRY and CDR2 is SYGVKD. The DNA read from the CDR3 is TGTGCCATCAGTGGGGGACAGACCCTCGACAATGAG. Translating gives CAISGGQTLDNE. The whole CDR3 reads CAISGGQTLDNEQFF.

The covered CDR3 bases are TGCAGTGCTAGAGTTCTTCGAAACAGGGGAAACGATGAG. Translation: CSARVLRNRGNDE. The whole CDR3 region reads CSARVLRNRGNDEQFF. V and J are TRBV20-1 and TRBJ2-1; 7 bases match TRBD1. Coverage ceases 3 residues before the CDR3 finishes, and the germline J gene fills in the end. The CDR3 is 16 amino acids. Germline loops: CDR1 DFQATT, CDR2 SNEGSKA (reference sequence). J gave up 8 bases and V 1 base, and 14 bases lay outside the gene matches.

The CDR3 bases that were read are TGTGCCATCACGGCGGGAAATTCCTACAATGAG. This codes for CAITAGNSYNE. The complete CDR3 protein is CAITAGNSYNEQFF. This sequence joins TRBV10-3 and TRBJ2-1; tentative D call: TRBD2 (6 bases). The missing CDR3 end, 3 residues past where the read stops, is filled in from the germline J gene. V dropped 7 bases and J dropped 1 base, with 11 bases sitting between them. CDR1 ENHRY and CDR2 SYGVKD come from the germline V gene. The length of the CDR3 is 14 residues.

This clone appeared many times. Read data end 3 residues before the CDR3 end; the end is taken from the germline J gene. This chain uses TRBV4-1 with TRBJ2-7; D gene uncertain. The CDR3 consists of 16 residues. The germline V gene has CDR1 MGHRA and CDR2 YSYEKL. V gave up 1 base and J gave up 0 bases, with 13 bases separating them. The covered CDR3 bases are TGCGCCAGCAGCCAAGTCCCCCACCCTAGCTCCTACGAG. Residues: CASSQVPHPSSYE. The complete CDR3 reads CASSQVPHPSSYEQYF.

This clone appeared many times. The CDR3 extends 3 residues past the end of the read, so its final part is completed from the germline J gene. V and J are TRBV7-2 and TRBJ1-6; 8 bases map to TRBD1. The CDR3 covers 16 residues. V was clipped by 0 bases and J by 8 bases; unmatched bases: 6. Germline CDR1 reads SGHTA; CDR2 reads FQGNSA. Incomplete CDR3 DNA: TGTGCCAGCAGCTTAGCGGACAGGGTCATGCATTCACCC. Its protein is CASSLADRVMHSP. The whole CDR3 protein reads CASSLADRVMHSPLHF. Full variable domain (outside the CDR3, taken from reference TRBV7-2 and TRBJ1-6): GAGVSQSPSNKVTEKGKDVELRCDPISGHTALYWYRQSLGQGLEFLIYFQGNSAPDKSGLPSDRFSAERTGGSVSTLTIQRTQQEDSAVYLCASSLADRVMHSPLHFGNGTRLTVT.

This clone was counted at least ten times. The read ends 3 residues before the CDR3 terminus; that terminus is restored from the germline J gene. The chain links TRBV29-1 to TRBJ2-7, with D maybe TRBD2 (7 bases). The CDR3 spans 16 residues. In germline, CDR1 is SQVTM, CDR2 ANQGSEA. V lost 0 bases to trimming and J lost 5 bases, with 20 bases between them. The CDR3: CSVEEGGVGAVNEQYF. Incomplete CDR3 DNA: TGCAGCGTTGAAGAAGGGGGGGTAGGGGCCGTGAACGAG.

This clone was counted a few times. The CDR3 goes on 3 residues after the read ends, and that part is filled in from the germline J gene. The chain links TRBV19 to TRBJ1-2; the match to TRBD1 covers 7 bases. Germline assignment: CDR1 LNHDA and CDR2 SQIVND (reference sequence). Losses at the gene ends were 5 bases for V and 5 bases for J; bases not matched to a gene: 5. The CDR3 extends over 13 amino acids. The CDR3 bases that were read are TGTGCCAGTAGTGTGGACAGGCAGTATGGC. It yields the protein CASSVDRQYG. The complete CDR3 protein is CASSVDRQYGYTF.

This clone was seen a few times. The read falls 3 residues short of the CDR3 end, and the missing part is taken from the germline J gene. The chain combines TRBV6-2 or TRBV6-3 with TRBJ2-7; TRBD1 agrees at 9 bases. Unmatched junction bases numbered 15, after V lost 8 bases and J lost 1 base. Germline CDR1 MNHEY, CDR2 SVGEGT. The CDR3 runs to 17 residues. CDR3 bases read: TGTGCCAGCTCTCAGAACCCCTACAGGGGGCAGTCCTACGAG. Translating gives CASSQNPYRGQSYE. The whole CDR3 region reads CASSQNPYRGQSYEQYF.

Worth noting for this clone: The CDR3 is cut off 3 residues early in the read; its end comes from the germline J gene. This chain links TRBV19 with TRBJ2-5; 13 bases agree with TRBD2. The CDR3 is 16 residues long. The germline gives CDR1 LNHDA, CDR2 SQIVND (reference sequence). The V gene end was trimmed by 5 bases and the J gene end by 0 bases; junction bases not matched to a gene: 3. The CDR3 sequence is CASSFGTSGDQETQYF. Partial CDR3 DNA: TGTGCCAGTAGTTTTGGGACTAGCGGGGACCAAGAGACC. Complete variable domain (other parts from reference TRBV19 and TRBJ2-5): DGGITQSPKYLFRKEGQNVTLSCEQNLNHDAMYWYRQDPGQGLRLIYYSQIVNDFQKGDIAEGYSVSREKKESFPLTVTSAQKNPTAFYLCASSFGTSGDQETQYFGPGTRLLVL.

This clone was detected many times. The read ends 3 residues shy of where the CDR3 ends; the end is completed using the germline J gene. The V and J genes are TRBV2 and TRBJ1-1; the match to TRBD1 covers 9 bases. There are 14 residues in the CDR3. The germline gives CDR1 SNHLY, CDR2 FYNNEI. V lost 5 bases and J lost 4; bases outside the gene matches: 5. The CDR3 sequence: CASSIMTGGTEAFF. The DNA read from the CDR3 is TGTGCCAGCAGTATTATGACAGGGGGCACTGAA.

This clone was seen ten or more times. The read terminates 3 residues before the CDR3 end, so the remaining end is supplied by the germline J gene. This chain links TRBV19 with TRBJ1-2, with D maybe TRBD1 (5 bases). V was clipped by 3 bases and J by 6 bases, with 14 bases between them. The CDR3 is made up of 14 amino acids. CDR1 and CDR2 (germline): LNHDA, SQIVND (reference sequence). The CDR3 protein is CASSMSGMIDGYTF. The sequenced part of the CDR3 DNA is TGTGCCAGTAGTATGTCAGGGATGATAGATGGC.

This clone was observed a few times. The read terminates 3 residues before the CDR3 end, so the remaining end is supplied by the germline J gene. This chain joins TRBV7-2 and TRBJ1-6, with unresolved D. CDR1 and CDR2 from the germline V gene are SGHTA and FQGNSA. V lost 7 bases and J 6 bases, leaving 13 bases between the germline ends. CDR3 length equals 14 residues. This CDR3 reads CASTLHGVNSPLHF. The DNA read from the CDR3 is TGTGCCAGCACCCTACACGGGGTTAATTCACCC. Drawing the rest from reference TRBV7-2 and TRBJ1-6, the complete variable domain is GAGVSQSPSNKVTEKGKDVELRCDPISGHTALYWYRQSLGQGLEFLIYFQGNSAPDKSGLPSDRFSAERTGGSVSTLTIQRTQQEDSAVYLCASTLHGVNSPLHFGNGTRLTVT.

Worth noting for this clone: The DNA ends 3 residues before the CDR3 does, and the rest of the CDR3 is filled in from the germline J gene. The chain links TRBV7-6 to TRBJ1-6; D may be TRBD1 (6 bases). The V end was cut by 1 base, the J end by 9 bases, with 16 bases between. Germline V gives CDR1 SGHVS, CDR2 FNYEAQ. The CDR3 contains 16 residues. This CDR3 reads CASSLELDSKGSPLHF. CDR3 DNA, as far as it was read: TGTGCCAGCAGCTTAGAATTGGACAGCAAAGGTTCACCC.

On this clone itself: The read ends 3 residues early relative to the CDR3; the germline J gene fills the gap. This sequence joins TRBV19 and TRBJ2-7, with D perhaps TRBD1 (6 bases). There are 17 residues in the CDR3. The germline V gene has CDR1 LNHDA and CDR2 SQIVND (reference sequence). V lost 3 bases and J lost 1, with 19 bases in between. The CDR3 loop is CASSIGRGRGASYEQYF. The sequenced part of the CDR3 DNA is TGTGCCAGTAGTATCGGCCGCGGCAGGGGCGCATCCTACGAG.

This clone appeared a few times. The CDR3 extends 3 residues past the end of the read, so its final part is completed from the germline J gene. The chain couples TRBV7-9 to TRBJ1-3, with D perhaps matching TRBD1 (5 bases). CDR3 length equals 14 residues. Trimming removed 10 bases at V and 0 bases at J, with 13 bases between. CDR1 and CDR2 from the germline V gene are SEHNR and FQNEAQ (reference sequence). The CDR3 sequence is CAISWQGSGNTIYF. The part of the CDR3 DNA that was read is TGTGCCATCTCATGGCAGGGCTCTGGAAACACC.

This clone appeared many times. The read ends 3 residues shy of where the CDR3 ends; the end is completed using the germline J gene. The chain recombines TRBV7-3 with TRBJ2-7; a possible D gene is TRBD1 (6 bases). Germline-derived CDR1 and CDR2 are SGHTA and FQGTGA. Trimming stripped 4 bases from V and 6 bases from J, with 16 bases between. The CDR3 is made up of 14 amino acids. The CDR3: CASSSGHHVGEQYF. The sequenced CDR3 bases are TGTGCCAGCAGCTCGGGACATCACGTGGGCGAG.

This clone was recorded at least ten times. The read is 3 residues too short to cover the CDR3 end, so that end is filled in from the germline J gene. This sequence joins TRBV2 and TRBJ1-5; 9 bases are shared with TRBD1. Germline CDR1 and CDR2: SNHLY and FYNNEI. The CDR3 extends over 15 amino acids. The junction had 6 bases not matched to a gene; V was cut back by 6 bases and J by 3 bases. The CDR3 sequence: CASRAGTGNNQPQHF. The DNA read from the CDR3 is TGTGCCAGCAGGGCCGGGACAGGGAACAATCAGCCC.

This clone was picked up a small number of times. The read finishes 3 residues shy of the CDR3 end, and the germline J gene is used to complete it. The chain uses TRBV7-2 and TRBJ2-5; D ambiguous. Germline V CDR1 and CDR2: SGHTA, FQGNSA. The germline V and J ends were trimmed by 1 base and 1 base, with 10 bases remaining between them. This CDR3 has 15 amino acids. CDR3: CASSLGLRGQETQYF. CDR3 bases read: TGTGCCAGCAGCTTAGGACTGAGAGGCCAAGAGACC.

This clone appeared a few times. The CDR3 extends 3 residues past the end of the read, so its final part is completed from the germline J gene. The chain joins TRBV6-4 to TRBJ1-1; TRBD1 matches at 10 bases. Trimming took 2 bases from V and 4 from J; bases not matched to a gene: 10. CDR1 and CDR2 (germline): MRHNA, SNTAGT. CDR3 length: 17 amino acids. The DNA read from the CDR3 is TGTGCCAGCAGTGACGTCGACAGGGGGCGATTTAGCACTGAA. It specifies CASSDVDRGRFSTE. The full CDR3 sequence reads CASSDVDRGRFSTEAFF.

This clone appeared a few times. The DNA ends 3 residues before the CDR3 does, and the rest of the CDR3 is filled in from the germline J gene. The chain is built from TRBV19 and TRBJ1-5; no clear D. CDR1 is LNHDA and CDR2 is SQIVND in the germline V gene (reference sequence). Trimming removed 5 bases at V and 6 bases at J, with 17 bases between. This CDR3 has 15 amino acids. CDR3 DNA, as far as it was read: TGTGCCAGTAGTCAAAGGAGAGGGTCGGCTCAGCCC. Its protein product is CASSQRRGSAQP. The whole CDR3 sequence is CASSQRRGSAQPQHF.

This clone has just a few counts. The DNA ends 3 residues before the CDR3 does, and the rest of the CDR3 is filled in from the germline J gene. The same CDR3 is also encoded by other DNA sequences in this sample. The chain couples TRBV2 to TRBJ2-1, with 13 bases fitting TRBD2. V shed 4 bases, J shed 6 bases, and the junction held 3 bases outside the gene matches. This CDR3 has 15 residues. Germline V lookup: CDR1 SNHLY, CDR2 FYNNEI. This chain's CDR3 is CASSAGTSGTNEQFF. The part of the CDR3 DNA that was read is TGTGCCAGCAGTGCCGGGACTAGCGGGACCAATGAG.